Listed below are T cell receptor beta chains from one sample, sequenced in a study of T cells in Graves' hyperthyroidism and ophthalmopathy. Via MiXCR, TCRdb re-called the multiplex PCR reads, giving one row per CDR3 protein. The sample yields around 200,000 distinct CDR3 sequences, 17% seen once. Sequencing was done on a sample of blood. Receptor source: a woman aged 45-60 years with Graves' hyperthyroidism. Each CDR3 is given with its conserved first and last residue. D genes are given only for firm matches. Clone size is stated in some rows and not others, as once, few, many or a class when expanded.

j_call	clone_size	d_call	v_call	cdr3_aa	cdr3_nt
TRBJ1-2	many	.	TRBV28	CASSLRFSGDYGYTF	TGTGCCAGCAGTTTACGGTTCTCTGGTGACTATGGCTACACCTTC
TRBJ2-1	.	TRBD2	TRBV18	CASSPTGLAGNEQFF	TGTGCCAGCTCACCGACGGGACTAGCCGGCAATGAGCAGTTCTTC
TRBJ2-5	.	TRBD2	TRBV27	CASSANNLAGVGETQYF	TGTGCCAGCAGTGCGAATAACCTAGCGGGAGTGGGAGAGACCCAGTACTTC
TRBJ1-1	once	TRBD1	TRBV28	CASSFEGQGHTEAFF	TGTGCCAGCAGTTTTGAGGGACAGGGCCACACTGAAGCTTTCTTT
TRBJ1-2	.	.	TRBV20-1	CSARGGIDYGYTF	TGCAGTGCTAGGGGGGGCATCGACTATGGCTACACCTTC
TRBJ1-1	many	.	TRBV5-1	CASSPEYTGEWNTEAFF	TGCGCCAGCAGCCCGGAGTATACGGGGGAATGGAACACTGAAGCTTTCTTT
TRBJ2-7	many	TRBD1	TRBV6-1	CASSFRDRSYEQYF	TGTGCCAGCAGTTTCCGGGACAGGTCGTACGAGCAGTACTTC
TRBJ1-1	many	TRBD1	TRBV5-8	CASSPRQGGTEAFF	TGTGCCAGCAGCCCAAGACAGGGGGGCACTGAAGCTTTCTTT
TRBJ1-2	.	TRBD1	TRBV30	CAWNSGGRYGYTF	TGTGCCTGGAACTCAGGGGGACGATATGGCTACACCTTC
TRBJ1-6	few	.	TRBV6-2/TRBV6-3	CASSYKGANSPLHF	TGTGCCAGCAGTTACAAGGGCGCGAATTCACCCCTCCACTTT
TRBJ2-7	.	.	TRBV13	CASSNMTGPREQYF	TGTGCCAGCAGCAATATGACAGGACCACGCGAGCAGTACTTC
TRBJ1-1	many	TRBD1	TRBV3-1	CASSPTGGDTEAFF	TGTGCCAGCAGCCCGACAGGGGGCGACACTGAAGCTTTCTTT
TRBJ2-3	many	TRBD1	TRBV2	CASSTGVGTDTQYF	TGTGCCAGCTCGACAGGGGTGGGCACAGATACGCAGTATTTT
TRBJ2-2	many	.	TRBV3-1	CASSLMTTGELFF	TGTGCCAGCAGCCTCATGACCACCGGGGAGCTGTTTTTT
TRBJ1-5	many	.	TRBV18	CASSPGAVNSNQPQHF	TGTGCCAGCTCACCAGGGGCAGTGAATAGCAATCAGCCCCAGCATTTT
TRBJ1-1	many	.	TRBV19	CASSKVRGTEAFF	TGTGCCAGTAGTAAGGTGAGGGGGACTGAAGCTTTCTTT
TRBJ2-7	many	.	TRBV6-6	CASSYSGESGEQYF	TGTGCCAGCAGTTACTCGGGGGAGAGTGGCGAGCAGTACTTC
TRBJ2-1	.	.	TRBV2	CASSPYGGLYNEQFF	TGTGCCAGCAGTCCTTACGGGGGGCTATACAACGAGCAGTTCTTC
TRBJ2-3	many	.	TRBV7-9	CASSQELVPDTQYF	TGTGCCAGCAGCCAAGAGTTGGTTCCAGATACGCAGTATTTT
TRBJ2-2	few	.	TRBV19	CASSIGPAELFF	TGTGCCAGTAGTATCGGACCGGCGGAGCTGTTTTTT
TRBJ2-2	many	TRBD1	TRBV27	CASSPLRDRGFGELFF	TGTGCCAGCAGTCCGCTCCGGGACAGGGGGTTCGGGGAGCTGTTTTTT
TRBJ1-2	many	TRBD1	TRBV20-1	CSASRTGINYGYTF	TGCAGTGCTAGTAGGACAGGGATTAACTATGGCTACACCTTC
TRBJ1-1	many	.	TRBV12-3/TRBV12-4	CASSLLRNTEAFF	TGTGCCAGCAGCCTTCTCAGGAACACTGAAGCTTTCTTT
TRBJ1-1	many	.	TRBV7-3	CASSLTPGNTEAFF	TGTGCCAGCAGCCTAACGCCCGGGAACACTGAAGCTTTCTTT
TRBJ2-2	many	.	TRBV25-1	CASSDHNTGELFF	TGTGCCAGCAGTGACCACAACACCGGGGAGCTGTTTTTT
TRBJ1-2	few	TRBD1	TRBV4-2	CASSLGQGADYGYTF	TGTGCCAGCAGCCTGGGACAGGGGGCCGACTATGGCTACACCTTC
TRBJ2-7	many	.	TRBV11-2	CASSSAPGLRYEQYF	TGTGCCAGCAGCTCTGCCCCGGGACTGCGCTACGAGCAGTACTTC
TRBJ2-7	.	TRBD1	TRBV6-1	CASSGRTGGSYEQYF	TGTGCCAGCAGTGGTCGCACAGGGGGCTCCTACGAGCAGTACTTC
TRBJ1-1	many	TRBD1	TRBV27	CASSPAGTGQFNAEAFF	TGTGCCAGCAGTCCCGCCGGGACAGGGCAATTCAACGCTGAAGCTTTCTTT
TRBJ2-3	.	TRBD2	TRBV15	CATSRGGGWADTQYF	TGTGCCACCAGCAGAGGGGGGGGTTGGGCAGATACGCAGTATTTT
TRBJ1-2	many	.	TRBV28	CASRKDRRYGYTF	TGTGCCAGCAGAAAAGACAGGCGCTATGGCTACACCTTC
TRBJ2-5	many	.	TRBV9	CASSVGGASETQYF	TGTGCCAGCAGCGTAGGGGGGGCCTCAGAGACCCAGTACTTC
TRBJ2-3	many	TRBD1	TRBV7-3	CASSSGTGTFRWTDTQYF	TGTGCCAGCAGCTCCGGGACAGGGACTTTTCGATGGACAGATACGCAGTATTTT
TRBJ1-1	few	.	TRBV12-3/TRBV12-4	CASSLGYNGPGTEAFF	TGTGCCAGCAGTTTAGGGTACAATGGACCCGGGACTGAAGCTTTCTTT
TRBJ1-6	many	.	TRBV11-2	CASSLSGRRNSPLHF	TGTGCCAGCAGCTTAAGCGGACGGCGGAATTCACCCCTCCACTTT
TRBJ2-2	many	.	TRBV7-6	CASSLAVTGELFF	TGTGCCAGCAGCTTAGCTGTCACCGGGGAGCTGTTTTTT
TRBJ2-3	few	TRBD1	TRBV5-4	CASSWDRDRGLGDTQYF	TGTGCCAGCAGCTGGGACCGGGACAGGGGCTTAGGAGATACGCAGTATTTT
TRBJ1-1	few	TRBD1	TRBV20-1	CSAKIQGHTEAFF	TGCAGTGCCAAAATACAGGGGCACACTGAAGCTTTCTTT
TRBJ2-2	.	.	TRBV3-1	CASSRGTGELFF	TGTGCCAGCAGCCGAGGAACCGGGGAGCTGTTTTTT
TRBJ2-2	.	.	TRBV27	CASSLSTATGELFF	TGTGCCAGCAGTTTATCGACGGCCACCGGGGAGCTGTTTTTT
TRBJ1-1	many	TRBD1	TRBV19	CASSPGTALNTEAFF	TGTGCCAGTAGTCCCGGGACAGCTTTGAACACTGAAGCTTTCTTT
TRBJ2-7	few	.	TRBV3-1	CASSRRQGLIRYEQYF	TGTGCCAGCAGCCGACGACAGGGACTGATCCGATACGAGCAGTACTTC
TRBJ2-3	.	.	TRBV7-3	CASSRSGTGTDTQYF	TGTGCCAGCAGCCGAAGCGGAACAGGCACAGATACGCAGTATTTT
TRBJ1-5	many	.	TRBV19	CASRLGRRGSNQPQHF	TGTGCCAGTAGACTCGGGAGAAGAGGAAGCAATCAGCCCCAGCATTTT
TRBJ2-2	few	.	TRBV18	CASSSTTGTTTGELFF	TGTGCCAGCTCATCGACCACCGGGACAACCACCGGGGAGCTGTTTTTT
TRBJ2-7	.	TRBD2	TRBV7-9	CASSPSGVSSYEQYF	TGTGCCAGCAGCCCTAGCGGGGTGAGCTCCTACGAGCAGTACTTC
TRBJ1-1	many	.	TRBV19	CASSILGGTEAFF	TGTGCCAGTAGTATATTAGGAGGCACTGAAGCTTTCTTT
TRBJ2-1	many	TRBD2	TRBV2	CASGRGSYNEQFF	TGTGCCAGCGGGAGGGGTTCCTACAATGAGCAGTTCTTC
TRBJ1-4	few	TRBD1	TRBV5-4	CASSPGGDEKLFF	TGTGCCAGCAGCCCAGGGGGTGATGAAAAACTGTTTTTT
TRBJ1-4	many	.	TRBV7-2	CASSTTGGEKLFF	TGTGCCAGCAGTACCACCGGGGGCGAAAAACTGTTTTTT
TRBJ2-7	many	.	TRBV2	CASKKQGEFYEQYF	TGTGCCAGCAAAAAGCAGGGAGAATTCTACGAGCAGTACTTC
TRBJ2-1	few	TRBD1	TRBV10-1	CASSDPGQDRRNEQFF	TGCGCCAGCAGTGACCCGGGACAGGACCGTCGCAATGAGCAGTTCTTC
TRBJ1-2	many	.	TRBV2	CASRPSRTYGYTF	TGTGCCAGCAGGCCGAGCCGAACCTATGGCTACACCTTC